This T cell receptor (beta chain) is from a study of beta chain features in type 1 diabetes (dated by TCRdb to 2017 to 2018). Regarding the complete study: Patients and healthy donors did not differ in mean age, gender distribution, total cell number or subset yield. A total of some 100,000,000 sorted cells were examined across all samples, and a strong correlation was observed between cell number per subset and RNA yield. In the study, recently diagnosed type 1 diabetes patients and matched healthy donors were compared on the TCRB repertoires of their sorted circulating CD4+ T cell subsets. Naive and central memory subsets were obtained from all 28 donors, but regulatory and stem cell-like memory subsets were isolated from only 8 patients and about 8 healthy donors. The full study reports these points: Because cDNA was sequenced instead of genomic DNA, highly expressing activated cells could be over-represented, though the groups showed no difference in activation or CD3 levels. The naive, central memory and regulatory TCRB repertoires appeared to resemble one another more closely among patients than among healthy donors. Because small numbers of individuals were included in the HLA sub-analyses, any influence of HLA type on TCRB rearrangement was left unresolved. Type 1 diabetes patients showed a moderate but significant shortening of TCRB CDR3 length in all four CD4+ subsets. At VDJ recombination sites, type 1 diabetes patients had fewer insertions and more deleted nucleotides, which implies abnormalities in thymic rearrangement. PCR may preferentially amplify shorter templates, but because patient and control samples were amplified and corrected together, any resulting skew would affect both groups equally.

A single peripheral blood draw of around 120 mL on average was collected from each donor into heparinised tubes. Using a panel that included CD45RO, CCR7, CD25, CD127, CD95 and CD27, naive, central memory, regulatory and stem cell-like memory CD4+ T cells were sorted on a BD FACSAria II. All sorted populations exceeded 95% purity. PBMCs were isolated immediately by Lymphoprep density gradient centrifugation and stained directly without culture. Samples were stained and sorted in pairs, with one healthy donor and one patient per experiment, so that batch effects were minimized. The CDR1 and CDR2 encoded by the germline V gene (reference sequence) are LNHDA and SQIVND. V is shortened by 7 bases, J by 0 bases, and the region joining them spans 10 bases. The CDR3 runs 15 amino acids, cysteine and phenylalanine included. Of all the DNA, just the CDR3 is kept, 45 bases in frame from base 1. In its sample, this clone was seen many times. Its antigen is not yet known. There are no base qualities to consult, and no much larger clone falls within one base.

The entire isolated RNA was reverse transcribed using the High Capacity cDNA Reverse Transcription Kit, and thus expressed TCRB transcripts were sequenced. Deep immunoSEQ sequencing was applied to naive, central memory and regulatory T cell samples, giving an average of roughly 3.5 million total reads per sample. Sorted cells were lysed in RLT buffer, and RNA was extracted using DNase-treated RNeasy Micro or Mini kits according to cell number. Each cell subset was processed separately to prevent cross-contamination, with patient and healthy donor samples processed together. The immunoSEQ multiplex PCR was used to amplify TCRB sequences from cDNA, generating 87-bp fragments that spanned the CDR3 region. Amplicons were sequenced on the Illumina HiSeq platform. Concerning the study's data processing: PCR bias was corrected computationally using synthetic template baselines, and reads within Hamming distance 2 were collapsed, with unmergeable singletons discarded. Reads were aligned to IMGT to assign V, D and J genes, CDR3 length, and insertions or deletions at six rearrangement sites. Within each subset, clonotype counts were normalized to the number of sorted cells before true diversity and Gini coefficients were calculated with the tcR R package. The overlap coefficient, calculated on TCRB nucleotide sequences, was used to quantify repertoire sharing. The immuneACCESS repertoire file appears here via TCRdb, limited to in-frame rearrangements. These files lack a portion of the clones; in checked studies, under half of the deficit traces to unresolved V genes, and the cause of the others is not known. The V and J calls and clone size are taken from that table; D and trimming were inferred from the DNA. A total of around 300,000 clones appear in this sample, roughly 8% of them only once. The ten most abundant clones make up under 1.3% of the sample.

The sequence came from a young woman in good health. The chain links TRBV19 with TRBJ2-6; the D gene remains uncertain. Sample: central memory CD4+ T cells from blood. The nucleotide sequence reads TGTGCCAGTACTCCTGGGTTCTCTGGGGCCAACGTCCTGACTTTC. Its protein reads: CASTPGFSGANVLTF. Full variable domain (CDR3 extended with the reference TRBV19 and TRBJ2-6 proteins): DGGITQSPKYLFRKEGQNVTLSCEQNLNHDAMYWYRQDPGQGLRLIYYSQIVNDFQKGDIAEGYSVSREKKESFPLTVTSAQKNPTAFYLCASTPGFSGANVLTFGAGSRLTVL.